One TCR beta chain is described in this entry. By how much of the sample it makes up, this clonotype is medium-sized (0.01 to 0.1%). Its antigen target is currently unknown. Base-call qualities are not available, and no considerably larger clone is one nucleotide away. Libraries came from RT-PCR. Instrument used: Illumina MiSeq. The public reads were quality trimmed at Q25 with fastp and then assembled into clones with MiXCR by TCRdb, keeping productive beta chains. Identical CDR3 proteins give one entry, which carries the most common genes and DNA. The sample table records under 3,500 distinct CDR3 sequences; 3.6% of these occur just once. More than 3% of the sample comes from the top ten. This sample is part of a study of immune reconstitution after stem cell transplant in scleroderma (dated by TCRdb to about 2017). The germline V gene (reference sequence) sets CDR1 to LNHNV and CDR2 to YYDKDF. Inclusive of the bounding cysteine and phenylalanine, the CDR3 is 13 residues long. Only the CDR3 DNA stays, 39 bases, in frame from base 1. Germline trimming amounts to 10 bases on V and 1 base on J, with 6 as the count of junction bases outside the gene matches.

The rearranged chain carries TRBV15 and TRBJ2-5; TRBD2 lines up with 7 middle nucleotides. This sample was obtained before or after autologous hematopoietic stem cell transplantation (not recorded which). The origin of this receptor is a human donor with systemic sclerosis. The bases are TGTGCCATTTCGGGGGGACGCCAAGAGACCCAGTACTTC. Its translation reads: CAISGGRQETQYF.